The T cell receptor beta chain described here comes from a study of blood T cell repertoires in COVID-19. V shed 0 bases, J shed 2 bases, and the junction held 14 bases outside the gene matches. From germline, CDR1 is WSHSY and CDR2 SAAADI. The CDR3 is made up of 19 amino acids. Methods used by the authors: Reference gene primer amplification yielded estimated nucleated cell counts. The protocol was immunoSEQ multiplex PCR, while the TCRdb copy is restricted to in-frame clones and leaves out a portion. The V and J calls and clone size are taken from that table; D and trimming were inferred from the DNA. In the table there are roughly 250,000 clones, 70% to 80% of which are singletons.

The source is a woman aged 80 or older with acute or convalescent COVID-19. The J gene is TRBJ2-3, the V gene TRBV10-2; 7 nucleotides align to TRBD2. Input material: peripheral blood. CDR3 amino acids: CASSESSPRFGRSTDTQYF. Written as DNA, the CDR3 is TGCGCCAGCAGTGAGTCTTCCCCCCGGTTCGGGAGGTCCACAGATACGCAGTATTTT.